This is a list of T cell receptor beta chains from one sample in a study of blood T cell repertoires in COVID-19. Method: immunoSEQ multiplex PCR; TCRdb's copy keeps in-frame clones and lacks some. This table has about 81,000 clones, roughly 76% appearing once. Sequencing used peripheral blood. These receptors came from a woman aged 50 to 60 with acute or convalescent COVID-19. The CDR3 runs from the conserved cysteine through the conserved F or W. Fields, in order: clone size, V gene, D gene, J gene, CDR3 protein, CDR3 DNA. A D gene is named only where the DNA matches it firmly. Size tells how often a clone was seen (once, few, many) or the class of an expanded clone, and some rows leave it out.

size: .; V: TRBV7-9; D: .; J: TRBJ2-7; CDR3: CASSTQGRFYEQYF; DNA: TGTGCCAGCAGCACACAGGGACGATTCTACGAGCAGTACTTC
size: few; V: TRBV6-6; D: TRBD2; J: TRBJ2-3; CDR3: CASSPRTSGGPTRGTDTQYF; DNA: TGTGCCAGCAGTCCCCGGACTAGCGGGGGCCCTACGAGGGGCACAGATACGCAGTATTTT
size: .; V: TRBV11-2; D: TRBD1; J: TRBJ1-6; CDR3: CASSLEQGFNSPLHF; DNA: TGTGCCAGCAGCTTAGAACAGGGGTTTAATTCACCCCTCCACTTT
size: .; V: TRBV5-6; D: TRBD1; J: TRBJ2-7; CDR3: CASSFTGVEQYF; DNA: TGTGCCAGCAGCTTTACAGGGGTCGAGCAGTACTTC
size: few; V: TRBV11-1; D: TRBD1; J: TRBJ2-2; CDR3: CASSLSRDRATGELFF; DNA: TGTGCCAGCAGCTTATCCCGGGACAGGGCCACCGGGGAGCTGTTTTTT
size: .; V: TRBV6-6; D: .; J: TRBJ1-4; CDR3: CASRGTEINEKLFF; DNA: TGTGCCAGCAGAGGAACGGAGATTAATGAAAAACTGTTTTTT
size: .; V: TRBV3-1/TRBV3-2; D: .; J: TRBJ2-3; CDR3: CASSQARGTDTQYF; DNA: TGTGCCAGCAGCCAAGCGAGGGGCACAGATACGCAGTATTTT
size: .; V: TRBV6-1; D: .; J: TRBJ1-2; CDR3: CASSLTGDYGYTF; DNA: TGTGCCAGCAGTCTGACAGGAGACTATGGCTACACCTTC
size: .; V: TRBV7-2; D: .; J: TRBJ2-7; CDR3: CASSPGGQGWYEQYF; DNA: TGTGCCAGCAGCCCAGGCGGTCAGGGGTGGTACGAGCAGTACTTC
size: .; V: TRBV3-1/TRBV3-2; D: TRBD2; J: TRBJ2-3; CDR3: CASSQDLAGGPETDTQYF; DNA: TGTGCCAGCAGCCAAGATCTCGCGGGGGGGCCGGAAACAGATACGCAGTATTTT
size: few; V: TRBV6-2/TRBV6-3; D: .; J: TRBJ1-1; CDR3: CASSYQPGDIAFF; DNA: TGTGCCAGCAGTTACCAGCCAGGGGACATCGCTTTCTTT
size: .; V: TRBV19; D: .; J: TRBJ1-3; CDR3: CASSIQTGTGNTIYF; DNA: TGTGCCAGTAGTATCCAGACAGGTACCGGAAACACCATATATTTT
size: .; V: TRBV5-1; D: .; J: TRBJ2-3; CDR3: CASTIGGAGLVDTQYF; DNA: TGCGCCAGCACCATTGGTGGGGCGGGGCTAGTAGATACGCAGTATTTT
size: few; V: TRBV4-2; D: .; J: TRBJ2-2; CDR3: CASSQDPAYRGGELFF; DNA: TGTGCCAGCAGCCAAGATCCAGCTTACCGGGGCGGGGAGCTGTTTTTT
size: .; V: TRBV27; D: .; J: TRBJ1-2; CDR3: CASRPDSRGRGYGYTF; DNA: TGTGCCAGCAGGCCCGATTCCCGGGGAAGAGGCTATGGCTACACCTTC
size: .; V: TRBV3-1/TRBV3-2; D: .; J: TRBJ1-2; CDR3: CASSRLGGGYTF; DNA: TGTGCCAGCAGCCGCCTAGGTGGGGGCTACACCTTC
size: few; V: TRBV3-1/TRBV3-2; D: .; J: TRBJ1-3; CDR3: CASSQGWTGGGDTIYF; DNA: TGTGCCAGCAGCCAGGGATGGACCGGTGGGGGCGACACCATATATTTT
size: .; V: TRBV18; D: .; J: TRBJ2-2; CDR3: CASSLQTGELFF; DNA: TGTGCCAGCTCACTCCAAACCGGGGAGCTGTTTTTT
size: .; V: TRBV14; D: .; J: TRBJ1-6; CDR3: CASSQERWGAPLHF; DNA: TGTGCCAGCAGCCAAGAAAGGTGGGGCGCACCCCTCCACTTT
size: .; V: TRBV7-2; D: .; J: TRBJ1-1; CDR3: CASSYLQGNTEAFF; DNA: TGTGCCAGCAGCTACTTACAGGGGAACACTGAAGCTTTCTTT
size: few; V: TRBV7-2; D: TRBD2; J: TRBJ2-5; CDR3: CASSLRLAGGETQYF; DNA: TGTGCCAGCAGCCTAAGACTAGCGGGGGGGGAGACCCAGTACTTC
size: few; V: TRBV12-3/TRBV12-4; D: .; J: TRBJ2-2; CDR3: CASSPGPGGELFF; DNA: TGTGCCAGCAGTCCTGGTCCAGGCGGGGAGCTGTTTTTT
size: .; V: TRBV27; D: .; J: TRBJ1-5; CDR3: CASSHSNQPQHF; DNA: TGTGCCAGCAGCCATAGCAATCAGCCCCAGCATTTT